The next 8 T cell receptor beta chains were all read from a single sample in a study of blood T cell repertoires in COVID-19. Some clones are missing from TCRdb's copy, which holds only in-frame ones; the method was immunoSEQ multiplex PCR. Found here are approximately 200,000 clones, roughly four fifths of them singletons; the top ten hold roughly 10%. The sample comprised PBMCs or T cells enriched from blood (not recorded which). These receptors came from a man aged 40-55 years who had recovered from COVID-19.

V usage is TRBV14 and J usage is TRBJ1-1; D gene unclear. The CDR3 sequence is 15 residues long. V was pared by 1 base and J by 1 base, with 10 bases between. Germline assignment: CDR1 SGHDN and CDR2 FVKESK. For the CDR3, the DNA is TGTGCCAGCAGCCAAGTTGTCGCGGGGAACACTGAAGCTTTCTTT. This sequence encodes CASSQVVAGNTEAFF.

This chain joins TRBV13 and TRBJ1-2; 7 nucleotides line up with TRBD1. The ends lost 4 bases at V and 4 bases at J; junction bases unmatched: 6. This CDR3 has 14 amino acids. Germline lookup yields CDR1 PRHDT and CDR2 FYEKMQ (reference sequence). For the CDR3, the DNA is TGTGCCAGCAGCTGGACCGGACAGGTCTATGGCTACACCTTC. As protein: CASSWTGQVYGYTF.

V is TRBV4-1 and J is TRBJ2-5; D uncertain. The length of the CDR3 is 14 residues. Germline CDR1 reads MGHRA; CDR2 reads YSYEKL. Between the trimmed V and J ends, which lost 3 bases and 5 bases, there was a span of 13 bases. Here the CDR3 DNA reads TGCGCCAGCAGCCAGGTGGGTCTCGGGGAGACCCAGTACTTC. It yields the protein CASSQVGLGETQYF.

V usage is TRBV15 and J usage is TRBJ2-7, with unresolved D. The germline V gene encodes CDR1 LNHNV and CDR2 YYDKDF (reference sequence). This CDR3 has 12 amino acids. V shed 1 base and J shed 5 bases, with 6 bases lying between them. CDR3 DNA: TGTGCCACCAGCAGAGGCCCGGACGAGCAGTACGTC. Translating it yields CATSRGPDEQYV.

The CDR3 here is CASSPRGSNEQFF. CDR3 in DNA: TGTGCCAGCAGCCCTCGAGGGTCCAATGAGCAGTTCTTC. The rearrangement uses TRBV5-4 and TRBJ2-1; TRBD2 is a possible D gene (5 bases). The CDR3 length is 13 residues. Germline-derived CDR1 and CDR2 are SGHNT and YYREEE (reference sequence). V lost 4 bases and J lost 6, with 11 bases in between. The full variable domain, in which reference TRBV5-4 and TRBJ2-1 provide the parts outside the CDR3, is ETGVTQSPTHLIKTRGQQVTLRCSSQSGHNTVSWYQQALGQGPQFIFQYYREEENGRGNFPPRFSGLQFPNYSSELNVNALELDDSALYLCASSPRGSNEQFFGPGTRLTVL.

The chain couples TRBV19 to TRBJ1-2; TRBD1 aligns across 8 bases. CDR1 and CDR2 (germline): LNHDA, SQIVND (reference sequence). There are 14 residues in the CDR3. Losses at the gene ends were 3 bases for V and 3 bases for J; bases not matched to a gene: 3. CDR3 sequence reads: CASSMTGADYGYTF. CDR3 nucleotide sequence: TGTGCCAGTAGTATGACAGGGGCGGACTATGGCTACACCTTC.

This clone was seen only a few times. The chain carries TRBV5-1 and TRBJ1-5, with 9 nucleotides matching TRBD1. The CDR3 loop spans 16 amino acids. Trimming removed 4 bases from V and 4 bases from J; junction bases left unmatched: 9. CDR1 and CDR2 (germline): SGHRS, YFSETQ. This chain's CDR3 is CASSTGDRAGNQPQHF. CDR3 nucleotides: TGCGCCAGCAGCACCGGGGACAGGGCCGGGAATCAGCCCCAGCATTTT.

This clone was picked up one time. The gene calls are TRBV9 and TRBJ1-6; D is undetermined. Germline CDR1 SGDLS, CDR2 YYNGEE. V dropped 3 bases and J dropped 5 bases, with 18 bases sitting between them. The CDR3 consists of 17 residues. Here the CDR3 reads CASSATGKGSDNSPLHF. DNA for the CDR3: TGTGCCAGCAGCGCGACCGGTAAAGGGAGTGATAATTCACCCCTCCACTTT. The whole variable domain, remainder taken from reference TRBV9 and TRBJ1-6, is DSGVTQTPKHLITATGQRVTLRCSPRSGDLSVYWYQQSLDQGLQFLIQYYNGEERAKGNILERFSAQQFPDLHSELNLSSLELGDSALYFCASSATGKGSDNSPLHFGNGTRLTVT.